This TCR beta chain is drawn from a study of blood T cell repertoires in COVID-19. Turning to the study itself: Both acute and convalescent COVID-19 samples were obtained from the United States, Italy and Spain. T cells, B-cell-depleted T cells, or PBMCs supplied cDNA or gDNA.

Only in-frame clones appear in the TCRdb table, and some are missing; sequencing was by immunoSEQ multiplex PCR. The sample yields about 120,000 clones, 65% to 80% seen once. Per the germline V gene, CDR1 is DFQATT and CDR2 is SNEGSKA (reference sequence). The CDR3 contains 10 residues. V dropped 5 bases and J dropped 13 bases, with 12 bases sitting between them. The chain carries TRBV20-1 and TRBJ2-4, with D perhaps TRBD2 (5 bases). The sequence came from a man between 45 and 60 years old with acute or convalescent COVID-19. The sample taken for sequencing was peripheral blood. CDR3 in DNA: TGCAGTGCTCAACAGAGGGCCCAGTACTTC. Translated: CSAQQRAQYF.